This T cell receptor (beta chain) was documented in a study of shared clonotypes between healthy human individuals. Study-wide results and limits: Richness estimates generally favored naive over memory subsets.

As for this clone: Its specificity is unknown.

Germline V gene data show CDR1 as GTSNPN and CDR2 as SVGIG (reference sequence). The CDR3 contains 17 residues. The V end lost 3 bases, the J end lost 0 bases, and 20 bases lay between the germline ends. Assay used: immunoSEQ multiplex PCR; TCRdb lists only in-frame clones, some missing. The table records some 2.3 million clones, 80% to 95% of them present only once. The sequence was collected from a young man in good health. Some clones in this sample may be carry-over from other donors' samples. Sample: naive CD4+ T cells from PBMCs. Subset meaning: CD45RA+ positively selected. This chain uses TRBV30 with TRBJ1-2, with a tentative D call TRBD1 (6 bases). The CDR3 loop is CAWSDPGHARANYGYTF. CDR3 bases: TGTGCCTGGAGCGATCCGGGACACGCCCGAGCTAACTATGGCTACACCTTC.